This entry describes one TCR beta chain. The record originates from a study of cytomegalovirus exposure and HLA in healthy donors. The primer mix had 60 Vbeta and 13 Jbeta primers. Only in-frame clones appear in the TCRdb table, and some are missing; sequencing was by immunoSEQ multiplex PCR. The sample lists 90,000 to 150,000 clones, 60% to 85% occurring once. The sequenced sample was PBMCs. The origin of this receptor is a man aged 45-60 years in good health and CMV-seropositive.

CDR3 amino acids: CASSPLRGGTTEAFF. The CDR3 DNA follows: TGTGCCAGCAGCCCTCTACGGGGGGGGACCACTGAAGCTTTCTTT. The gene calls are TRBV14 and TRBJ1-1; D perhaps matches TRBD1 (5 bases). The CDR3 length is 15 residues. Germline values: CDR1 SGHDN, CDR2 FVKESK. With 4 bases removed from V and 4 bases from J, the gap between germline ends came to 16 bases.